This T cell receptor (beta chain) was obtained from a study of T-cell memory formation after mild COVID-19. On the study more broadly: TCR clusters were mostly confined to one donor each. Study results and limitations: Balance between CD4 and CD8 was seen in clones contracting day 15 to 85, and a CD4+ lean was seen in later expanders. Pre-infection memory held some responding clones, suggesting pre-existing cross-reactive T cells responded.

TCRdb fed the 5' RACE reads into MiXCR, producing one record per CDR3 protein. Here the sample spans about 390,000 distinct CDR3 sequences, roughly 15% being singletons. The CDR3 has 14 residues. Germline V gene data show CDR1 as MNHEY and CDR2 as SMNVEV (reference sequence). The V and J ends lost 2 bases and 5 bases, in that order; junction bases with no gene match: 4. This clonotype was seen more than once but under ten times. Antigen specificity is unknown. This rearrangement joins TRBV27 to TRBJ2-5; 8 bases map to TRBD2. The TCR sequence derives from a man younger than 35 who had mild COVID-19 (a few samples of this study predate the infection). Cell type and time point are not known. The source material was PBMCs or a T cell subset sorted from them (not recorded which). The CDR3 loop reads CASSLKLAGETQYF. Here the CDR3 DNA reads TGTGCCAGCAGTTTAAAGCTAGCGGGCGAGACCCAGTACTTC.